This T cell receptor (beta chain) was sequenced in a study of T cell responses to AZD1222 COVID-19 vaccine. Trimming took off 1 base at V and 1 base at J, with 7 bases between the two ends. Germline V gene sequence: CDR1 SGHTA, CDR2 FQGNSA. The CDR3 runs to 14 residues. The repertoire was sequenced with immunoSEQ multiplex PCR; TCRdb's copy has only in-frame clones and lacks some. The sample lists about 42,000 clones, 80% to 85% seen once, with 15% to 20% in the top ten. This clonotype was sampled from an adult who received the AZD1222 COVID-19 vaccine. This sequence joins TRBV7-2 and TRBJ2-5; no firm D call. The starting material was peripheral blood, obtained 28 days after the second AZD1222 dose. The chain's CDR3 is CASSLVSAQETQYF. DNA for the CDR3: TGTGCCAGCAGCTTAGTGTCTGCCCAAGAGACCCAGTACTTC.